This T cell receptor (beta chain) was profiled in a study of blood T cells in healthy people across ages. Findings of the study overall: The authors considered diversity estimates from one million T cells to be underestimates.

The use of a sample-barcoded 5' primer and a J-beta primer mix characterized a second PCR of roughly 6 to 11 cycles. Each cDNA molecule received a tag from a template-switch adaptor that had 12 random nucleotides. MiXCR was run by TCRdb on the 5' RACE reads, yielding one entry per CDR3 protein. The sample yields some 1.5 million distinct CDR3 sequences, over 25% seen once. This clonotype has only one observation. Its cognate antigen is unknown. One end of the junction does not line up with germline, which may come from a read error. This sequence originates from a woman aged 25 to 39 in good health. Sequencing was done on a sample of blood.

The CDR3 coding sequence is TGCAGTGCGAAGTGGACTAGCAAAAACCTTCAGTACTTC. Translated: CSAKWTSKNLQYF. The gene calls are TRBV20-1 and TRBJ2-4, with 8 bases matching TRBD2. There are 13 residues in the CDR3. CDR1 is DFQATT and CDR2 is SNEGSKA in the germline V gene (reference sequence).